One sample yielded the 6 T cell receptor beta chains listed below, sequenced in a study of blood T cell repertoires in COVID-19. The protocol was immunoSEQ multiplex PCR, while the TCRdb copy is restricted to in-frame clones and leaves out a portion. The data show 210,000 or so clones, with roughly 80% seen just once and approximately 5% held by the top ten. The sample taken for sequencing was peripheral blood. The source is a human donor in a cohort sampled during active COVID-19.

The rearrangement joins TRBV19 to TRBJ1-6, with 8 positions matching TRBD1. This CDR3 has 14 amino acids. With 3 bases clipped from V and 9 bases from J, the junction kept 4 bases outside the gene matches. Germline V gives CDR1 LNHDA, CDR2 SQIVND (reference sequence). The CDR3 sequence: CASSIRGPSSPLHF. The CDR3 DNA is TGTGCCAGTAGTATCAGGGGGCCGAGTTCACCCCTCCACTTT.

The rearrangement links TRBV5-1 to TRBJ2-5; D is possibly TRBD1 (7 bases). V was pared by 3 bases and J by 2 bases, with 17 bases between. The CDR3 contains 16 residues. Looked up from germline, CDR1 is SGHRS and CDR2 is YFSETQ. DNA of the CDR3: TGCGCCAGCAGCTGGGGGGACGGGACAGCTCAAGAGACCCAGTACTTC. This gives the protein CASSWGDGTAQETQYF.

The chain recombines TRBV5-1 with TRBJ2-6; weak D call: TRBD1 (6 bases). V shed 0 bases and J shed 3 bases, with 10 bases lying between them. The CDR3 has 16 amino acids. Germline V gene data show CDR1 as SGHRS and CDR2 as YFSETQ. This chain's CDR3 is CASSLATGFGANVLTF. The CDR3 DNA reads TGCGCCAGCAGCTTGGCTACAGGGTTTGGGGCCAACGTCCTGACTTTC.

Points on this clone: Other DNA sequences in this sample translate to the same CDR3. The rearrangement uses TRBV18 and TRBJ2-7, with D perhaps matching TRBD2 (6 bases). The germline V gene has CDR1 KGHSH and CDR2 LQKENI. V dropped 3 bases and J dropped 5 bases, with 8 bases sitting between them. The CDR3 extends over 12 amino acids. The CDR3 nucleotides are TGTGCCAGCTCACCTGGCGGGGACGAGCAGTACTTC. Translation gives CASSPGGDEQYF.

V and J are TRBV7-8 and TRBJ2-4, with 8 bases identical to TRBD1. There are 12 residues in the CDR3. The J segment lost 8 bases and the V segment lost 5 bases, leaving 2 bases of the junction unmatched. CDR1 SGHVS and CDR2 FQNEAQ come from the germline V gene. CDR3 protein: CASSLDRDIQYF. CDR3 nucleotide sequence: TGTGCCAGCAGCCTGGACAGGGACATTCAGTACTTC.

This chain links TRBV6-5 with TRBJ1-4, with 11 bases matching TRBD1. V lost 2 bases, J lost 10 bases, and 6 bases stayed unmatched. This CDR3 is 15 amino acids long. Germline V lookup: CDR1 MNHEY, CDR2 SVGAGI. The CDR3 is CASSYGTGGLGKLFF. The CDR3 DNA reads TGTGCCAGCAGTTACGGGACAGGGGGATTGGGAAAACTGTTTTTT.